Presented here are 6 T cell receptor beta chains from one specimen sequenced in a study of response to subunit inactivated influenza vaccine. TCRdb recomputed calls from the RT-PCR reads with MiXCR, one row per CDR3 protein. Of some 520,000 distinct CDR3 sequences in the sample, about 15% are singletons; the top ten hold 3%. The source material was CD4+ T cells sorted from PBMCs, sampled less than 25 months after vaccination. Every receptor here comes from a man aged 50-75 years who received an inactivated influenza vaccine.

This clonotype has a handful of counts. This chain connects TRBV2 to TRBJ2-1; TRBD1 might be the D (6 bases). V was cut by 7 bases and J by 0 bases, with 13 bases left in between. The germline V gene has CDR1 SNHLY and CDR2 FYNNEI. The CDR3 covers 15 residues. The CDR3 loop is CASTSDSLSYNEQFF. CDR3 sequence (DNA): TGTGCCAGCACCTCGGACAGCCTCTCCTACAATGAGCAGTTCTTC.

This clonotype was detected only a few times. The chain couples TRBV3-1 to TRBJ1-2; D uncertain. Trimming cost V 0 bases and J 4 bases, with 6 bases left between them. This CDR3 spans 13 amino acids. The germline V gene has CDR1 LGHDT and CDR2 YNNKEL (reference sequence). The CDR3 region has the DNA TGTGCCAGCAGCCAAGATGAGGGCTATGGCTACACCTTC. Translating it yields CASSQDEGYGYTF.

Only a few counts were recorded for this clonotype. The chain links TRBV28 to TRBJ2-7; D not certain. This CDR3 is built from 11 residues. Germline V CDR1 and CDR2: MDHEN, SYDVKM. V was clipped by 5 bases and J by 9 bases, with 11 bases between them. The CDR3 here is CASSPRGVQYF. CDR3 coding DNA: TGTGCCAGCAGTCCCCGCGGCGTGCAGTACTTC.

This clonotype was observed a single time. The chain recombines TRBV20-1 with TRBJ1-2; a weak D match, TRBD1 (5 bases). Germline V gives CDR1 DFQATT, CDR2 SNEGSKA (reference sequence). This CDR3 region has 10 residues. Trimming shortened V by 6 bases and J by 7 bases, and 9 bases separated the two germline ends. The CDR3 bases are TGCAGTGCCGTCAGGGCTGGCTACACCTTC. As protein: CSAVRAGYTF.

The chain combines TRBV18 with TRBJ1-5; D ambiguous. In germline, CDR1 is KGHSH, CDR2 LQKENI. This CDR3 comprises 15 residues. V was clipped by 2 bases and J by 8 bases, with 16 bases between them. In DNA form, the CDR3 reads TGTGCCAGCTCACCAACGGACCGCGCCGTGGAGCCCCAGCATTTT. It specifies CASSPTDRAVEPQHF.

In its sample, this clonotype was seen a few times. This chain joins TRBV29-1 and TRBJ1-1; D is uncertain. The CDR3 spans 13 residues. V was trimmed by 1 base and J by 1 base, leaving 7 bases between them. Germline V gene lookup returns CDR1 SQVTM and CDR2 ANQGSEA. The CDR3 region has the DNA TGCAGCGTTGAAGGAGACCCGAACACTGAAGCTTTCTTT. This gives the protein CSVEGDPNTEAFF.